This record covers a single TCR beta chain. Authors' analysis steps: How many nucleated cells were present was estimated from reference gene primer amplification. Measured with immunoSEQ multiplex PCR; TCRdb has only the in-frame clones, and not every one. V and J calls and clone size are as listed in that table; D and trimming were resolved from the DNA. The profile shows a few hundred thousand clones, approximately 90% of them singletons. The sample comes from a study of blood T cell repertoires in COVID-19. Study information: Both acute and convalescent COVID-19 samples were obtained from the United States, Italy and Spain. PBMCs, B-cell-depleted T cells, or T cells provided the cDNA or gDNA that made up the material.

Sample: peripheral blood. The TCR sequence derives from a woman between 35 and 50 years old with acute or convalescent COVID-19.

The DNA of the CDR3 is TGTGCCAGCAAGATAGGGGATGTTAGCAATCAGCCCCAGCATTTT. Protein product: CASKIGDVSNQPQHF. V gene TRBV2 combines with J gene TRBJ1-5; perhaps TRBD1 as D (5 bases). Per germline, CDR1 SNHLY and CDR2 FYNNEI. This CDR3 has 15 residues. With 7 bases removed from V and 0 bases from J, the gap between germline ends came to 13 bases. Together with reference TRBV2 and TRBJ1-5, the CDR3 gives the full variable domain: EPEVTQTPSHQVTQMGQEVILRCVPISNHLYFYWYRQILGQKVEFLVSFYNNEISEKSEIFDDQFSVERPDGSNFTLKIRSTKLEDSAMYFCASKIGDVSNQPQHFGDGTRLSIL.